Below, one T cell receptor beta chain is given with its context. Its antigen remains unknown. The data stem from a study of OX40 agonist ivuxolimab in advanced cancers. General observations from the study: Dosing at 0.1 to 3.0 mg/kg was accompanied by clonal expansion of CD4+ and CD8+ blood T cells by week 6.

Profiling relied on immunoSEQ multiplex PCR, and the TCRdb table lists in-frame clones only, not all of them. The data contain about 28,000 clones, 80% of them singletons. The CDR3 length is 13 residues. Germline-derived CDR1 and CDR2 are SEHNR and FQNEAQ (reference sequence). Trimming took 4 bases from V and 6 from J, leaving 12 bases between them. With baseline, cycle 4 day 1, and cycle 7 day 1 as timepoints, blood was sampled. This sample comprised CD4+ or CD8+ T cells sorted from blood, obtained in a trial of the OX40 agonist ivuxolimab. The TCR was taken from an adult with an advanced solid tumor such as melanoma, head and neck, liver or kidney cancer. The rearrangement joins TRBV7-9 to TRBJ1-1, with D perhaps matching TRBD1 (6 bases). The CDR3 spells CASSYGGQAEAFF. CDR3 nucleotides: TGTGCCAGCAGCTACGGGGGGCAGGCTGAAGCTTTCTTT.